A single sample is the source of the 23 T cell receptor beta chains below, sequenced in a study of blood T cell dynamics during melanoma immunotherapy. Repertoires were generated with immunoSEQ multiplex PCR, while TCRdb's copy carries only in-frame clones and drops some. This sample carries more than 10,000 clones, 90% to 95% of them seen once, and the ten largest clones take 0.15% to 0.2%. Noted time point: week 3, after first cycle of checkpoint inhibitor. Source: effector memory CD8+ T cells from blood, taken from a patient treated with checkpoint blockade. These receptors were taken from a human donor with melanoma.

V usage is TRBV27 and J usage is TRBJ2-7; 9 positions agree with TRBD1. From germline, CDR1 is MNHEY and CDR2 SMNVEV (reference sequence). The CDR3 totals 14 residues. V shed 3 bases, J shed 3 bases, and the junction held 3 bases outside the gene matches. As DNA, the CDR3 is TGTGCCAGCAGTTTCGGGACAGGGTTCTACGAGCAGTACTTC. Translating it yields CASSFGTGFYEQYF.

The rearrangement uses TRBV9 and TRBJ2-7; D call uncertain. Germline V gene lookup returns CDR1 SGDLS and CDR2 YYNGEE. The CDR3 contains 16 residues. V lost 0 bases, J lost 3 bases, and 16 bases lay in between. Here the CDR3 reads CASSVAWLGQFYEQYF. The CDR3 coding sequence is TGTGCCAGCAGCGTAGCGTGGTTGGGCCAGTTCTACGAGCAGTACTTC.

The chain employs TRBV29-1 and TRBJ1-2, with D possibly matching TRBD1 (5 bases). Germline V CDR1 and CDR2: SQVTM, ANQGSEA. Trimming removed 6 bases at V and 7 bases at J, with 24 bases between. The CDR3 totals 15 residues. The CDR3 sequence is CSVYPEGTQEGGYTF. CDR3 bases: TGCAGCGTCTACCCTGAGGGGACCCAAGAGGGTGGCTACACCTTC.

The count of this clone is one. This rearrangement joins TRBV27 to TRBJ1-4; 9 bases are a match to TRBD1. The V segment lost 6 bases and the J segment 2 bases; nucleotides outside the gene matches: 4. Germline V CDR1 and CDR2: MNHEY, SMNVEV (reference sequence). This CDR3 is built from 15 residues. The CDR3 protein is CASSRQGVTNEKLFF. CDR3 coding DNA: TGTGCCAGCAGCAGACAGGGGGTGACTAATGAAAAACTGTTTTTT. The full variable domain, completed using reference TRBV27 and TRBJ1-4, is EAQVTQNPRYLITVTGKKLTVTCSQNMNHEYMSWYRQDPGLGLRQIYYSMNVEVTDKGDVPEGYKVSRKEKRNFPLILESPSPNQTSLYFCASSRQGVTNEKLFFGSGTQLSVL.

V is TRBV6-5 and J is TRBJ2-5; D might be TRBD1 or TRBD2, each matching 5 bases. The germline V gene has CDR1 MNHEY and CDR2 SVGAGI. The V gene lost 2 bases and the J gene lost 1 base, with 8 bases spanning the gap. The CDR3 consists of 14 residues. CDR3 residues: CASSYPGPQETQYF. CDR3 in DNA: TGTGCCAGCAGTTACCCGGGACCCCAAGAGACCCAGTACTTC.

The chain uses TRBV28 and TRBJ2-3, with 8 bases lining up with TRBD2. Per the germline V gene, CDR1 is MDHEN and CDR2 is SYDVKM. J was trimmed by 1 base and V by 5 bases; bases with no gene match: 2. This CDR3 has 14 amino acids. This CDR3 is CASSPTSGTDTQYF. As DNA, the CDR3 is TGTGCCAGCAGTCCGACTAGCGGCACAGATACGCAGTATTTT. The variable domain in full, with the rest retrieved from reference TRBV28 and TRBJ2-3, is DVKVTQSSRYLVKRTGEKVFLECVQDMDHENMFWYRQDPGLGLRLIYFSYDVKMKEKGDIPEGYSVSREKKERFSLILESASTNQTSMYLCASSPTSGTDTQYFGPGTRLTVL.

The chain carries TRBV15 and TRBJ2-3, with D uncertain. The germline V gene has CDR1 LNHNV and CDR2 YYDKDF (reference sequence). The CDR3 loop spans 14 amino acids. Trimming cost V 4 bases and J 4 bases, with 12 bases left between them. CDR3 region: CATSTRLAPDTQYF. The CDR3 region has the DNA TGTGCCACCAGCACACGACTCGCGCCAGATACGCAGTATTTT.

The chain uses TRBV18 and TRBJ1-1; 9 bases are shared with TRBD1. Germline loops: CDR1 KGHSH, CDR2 LQKENI. V lost 3 bases and J lost 0; bases outside the gene matches: 8. The CDR3 runs 17 residues. The CDR3 spells CASSPNTQGALNTEAFF. The CDR3 DNA reads TGTGCCAGCTCACCTAACACACAGGGGGCCCTGAACACTGAAGCTTTCTTT.

The gene calls are TRBV11-2 and TRBJ2-7, with 11 positions matching TRBD1. The CDR3 extends over 14 amino acids. V gave up 4 bases and J gave up 2 bases; unmatched junction bases: 1. Germline CDR1 reads SGHAT; CDR2 reads FQNNGV. The CDR3 nucleotides read TGTGCCAGCAGCTGGGACAGGGGGGCCTACGAGCAGTACTTC. It encodes CASSWDRGAYEQYF.

This chain's CDR3 is CASSFGPNYGYTF. Written as DNA, the CDR3 is TGTGCCAGCAGTTTCGGACCCAACTATGGCTACACCTTC. J is TRBJ1-2 and V is TRBV27; D remains ambiguous. Germline loops: CDR1 MNHEY, CDR2 SMNVEV (reference sequence). This CDR3 is 13 amino acids long. The V and J ends lost 3 bases and 2 bases respectively, with 7 bases between them.

The chain couples TRBV7-6 to TRBJ1-1, with TRBD1 matching over 7 bases. This CDR3 region has 14 residues. The V and J ends lost 5 bases and 5 bases, in that order; junction bases with no gene match: 8. Germline CDR1 SGHVS, CDR2 FNYEAQ. The CDR3 spells CASSHQGDRTEAFF. CDR3 nucleotides: TGTGCCAGCAGCCATCAGGGGGATCGGACTGAAGCTTTCTTT.

This clone was seen only once. The V call is TRBV5-4, the J call TRBJ2-2; D call uncertain. Germline V CDR1 and CDR2: SGHNT, YYREEE (reference sequence). The CDR3 is 15 amino acids. V lost 0 bases and J lost 7, with 13 bases in between. The CDR3 is CASSLATPVGGELFF. DNA of the CDR3: TGTGCCAGCAGCTTGGCCACCCCCGTGGGCGGGGAGCTGTTTTTT.

This chain links TRBV6-5 with TRBJ1-2; tentatively, D is TRBD1 (6 bases). This CDR3 comprises 13 residues. Germline V gene lookup returns CDR1 MNHEY and CDR2 SVGAGI. Trimming pared 2 bases from V and 6 bases from J, leaving 10 bases between. The CDR3 nucleotides are TGTGCCAGCAGTTACGGACAGCTCGATGGCTACACCTTC. Its translation is CASSYGQLDGYTF.

This sequence joins TRBV7-9 and TRBJ2-3, with D maybe TRBD1 (5 bases). This CDR3 is built from 14 residues. V was clipped by 5 bases and J by 3 bases, with 12 bases between them. Germline CDR1 is SEHNR and CDR2 is FQNEAQ (reference sequence). In nucleotides, the CDR3 is TGTGCCAGCAGCCCCGACAGCTTAACAGATACGCAGTATTTT. Residues: CASSPDSLTDTQYF. The full variable domain, completed using reference TRBV7-9 and TRBJ2-3, is DTGVSQNPRHKITKRGQNVTFRCDPISEHNRLYWYRQTLGQGPEFLTYFQNEAQLEKSRLLSDRFSAERPKGSFSTLEIQRTEQGDSAMYLCASSPDSLTDTQYFGPGTRLTVL.

This clone was recorded only once. V is TRBV7-9 and J is TRBJ2-7; the D gene is possibly TRBD1 (5 bases). Germline-derived CDR1 and CDR2 are SEHNR and FQNEAQ (reference sequence). The CDR3 length is 15 residues. With 6 bases removed from V and 5 bases from J, the gap between germline ends came to 20 bases. CDR3 sequence reads: CASRAGLQGNHEQYF. The CDR3 nucleotides are TGTGCCAGCAGGGCCGGGTTGCAGGGTAACCACGAGCAGTACTTC.

CDR3 coding DNA: TGTGCCAGCAGCTTAGTCGACAGGGAGAATGGCTACACCTTC. It specifies CASSLVDRENGYTF. The V call is TRBV7-6, the J call TRBJ1-2; 7 positions agree with TRBD1. There are 14 residues in the CDR3. V lost 1 base, J lost 6 bases, and 5 bases stayed unmatched. The germline V gene encodes CDR1 SGHVS and CDR2 FNYEAQ. Using reference TRBV7-6 and TRBJ1-2 for the parts outside the CDR3, the full variable domain is GAGVSQSPRYKVTKRGQDVALRCDPISGHVSLYWYRQALGQGPEFLTYFNYEAQQDKSGLPNDRFSAERPEGSISTLTIQRTEQRDSAMYRCASSLVDRENGYTFGSGTRLTVV.

The chain couples TRBV19 to TRBJ2-2, with D tentatively TRBD1 (5 bases). In germline, CDR1 is LNHDA, CDR2 SQIVND (reference sequence). CDR3 size: 13 residues. Trimming took 3 bases from V and 6 from J, leaving 8 bases between them. In nucleotides, the CDR3 is TGTGCCAGTAGTATTACAGGCCCCGGGGAGCTGTTTTTT. Its protein product is CASSITGPGELFF. The whole variable domain, filled in from reference TRBV19 and TRBJ2-2, reads DGGITQSPKYLFRKEGQNVTLSCEQNLNHDAMYWYRQDPGQGLRLIYYSQIVNDFQKGDIAEGYSVSREKKESFPLTVTSAQKNPTAFYLCASSITGPGELFFGEGSRLTVL.

The chain recombines TRBV27 with TRBJ2-1, with D perhaps matching TRBD2 (5 bases). The CDR3 has 14 residues. Per germline, CDR1 MNHEY and CDR2 SMNVEV (reference sequence). Trimming stripped 2 bases from V and 5 bases from J, with 10 bases between. The CDR3 is CASSLRTSHNEQFF. The DNA for the CDR3 is TGTGCCAGCAGTTTAAGGACTTCACACAATGAGCAGTTCTTC.

J is TRBJ2-7 and V is TRBV19; no firm D call. The CDR3 has 13 residues. The V gene lost 5 bases and the J gene lost 0 bases, with 8 bases spanning the gap. CDR1 is LNHDA and CDR2 is SQIVND in the germline V gene (reference sequence). CDR3 sequence reads: CASSSGLSYEQYF. CDR3 sequence (DNA): TGTGCCAGTAGTTCGGGCCTCTCCTACGAGCAGTACTTC.

The V gene is TRBV5-1, the J gene TRBJ2-7; D gene uncertain. CDR1 SGHRS and CDR2 YFSETQ come from the germline V gene. The V end was cut by 2 bases, the J end by 2 bases, with 14 bases between. The CDR3 spans 15 residues. CDR3 residues: CASSFSPDRAYEQYF. The CDR3 DNA is TGCGCCAGCAGCTTCTCTCCGGACCGTGCCTACGAGCAGTACTTC.

V is TRBV5-6 and J is TRBJ2-3, with 7 bases lining up with TRBD2. The CDR3 length is 13 residues. Germline values: CDR1 SGHDT, CDR2 YYEEEE. J gave up 4 bases and V 2 bases, and 1 base lay outside the gene matches. The CDR3 coding sequence is TGTGCCAGCAGCTTTCGGGAGGCAGATACGCAGTATTTT. Translation gives CASSFREADTQYF.

In its sample, this clone was seen once. The CDR3 nucleotides read TGTGCCAGCAGCAAGGACCGCTATCCATACGAGCAGTACTTC. The encoded protein is CASSKDRYPYEQYF. The V and J genes are TRBV6-5 and TRBJ2-7; no reliable D call. There are 14 residues in the CDR3. Trimming removed 6 bases from V and 4 bases from J, with 16 bases in between. CDR1 MNHEY and CDR2 SVGAGI come from the germline V gene.

This chain connects TRBV14 to TRBJ2-7, with unresolved D. Germline assignment: CDR1 SGHDN and CDR2 FVKESK. There are 13 residues in the CDR3. Trimming cost V 4 bases and J 2 bases, with 9 bases left between them. The CDR3 protein is CASSPDGTYEQYF. CDR3 bases: TGTGCCAGCAGCCCGGACGGAACCTACGAGCAGTACTTC.